This T cell receptor beta chain was sequenced during a study of cytomegalovirus exposure and HLA in healthy donors. Study summary: For the approximately 430 genotyped donors, more than 65% fell within the Caucasian-associated ancestry cluster. The study, taken as a whole, reports: Association of a missense DCLRE1C variant with TCR beta V- and J-gene trimming was reported in a later analysis. Equally common other TCR beta chains were less clonally expanded than HLA-associated ones, a later analysis found. It is likely that the observed cluster of highly shared sequence variants was a sequencing artifact.

The CDR3 has 14 amino acids. V was shortened by 0 bases and J by 5 bases, with 11 bases between the two germline ends. CDR1 and CDR2 (germline): SGDLS, YYNGEE. 60 Vbeta and 13 Jbeta primers were used in PCR. Produced via immunoSEQ multiplex PCR; TCRdb's table is partial and in-frame only. The sample yields tens of thousands of clones, more than 75% seen once. A note on this clone: Antigen unknown.

This chain links TRBV9 with TRBJ2-5; D call uncertain. The TCR was taken from a male donor in good health and CMV-seropositive. Sequencing was done on a sample of PBMCs. CDR3 DNA: TGTGCCAGCAGCGTAGCTGAGGTCCGGGAGACCCAGTACTTC. Encoded protein: CASSVAEVRETQYF.